The 21 T cell receptor beta chains below all came from one sample that was sequenced in a study of cytomegalovirus exposure and HLA in healthy donors. Amplification used 60 Vbeta primers and 13 Jbeta primers. Some clones are missing from TCRdb's copy, which holds only in-frame ones; the method was immunoSEQ multiplex PCR. The table lists some 190,000 clones, 70% to 80% of them singletons. The sequenced sample consisted of PBMCs. Receptor source: a woman aged 45-59 years in good health and CMV-seronegative.

The chain combines TRBV7-2 with TRBJ1-1; maybe TRBD1 (5 bases). V shed 2 bases and J shed 5 bases, with 12 bases lying between them. Germline V gives CDR1 SGHTA, CDR2 FQGNSA. The CDR3 has 14 residues. CDR3 sequence: CASSLNQGSTEAFF. The DNA of the CDR3 is TGTGCCAGCAGCTTAAATCAGGGAAGTACTGAAGCTTTCTTT.

The table lists this clone with a few counts. The J gene is TRBJ2-5, the V gene TRBV28; TRBD2 matches at 8 bases. Germline loops: CDR1 MDHEN, CDR2 SYDVKM. This CDR3 is built from 15 residues. Germline trimming cut 5 bases from V and 2 bases from J; bases unmatched to any gene: 7. The CDR3 sequence: CASSDSSGYQETQYF. The CDR3 coding sequence is TGTGCCAGCAGTGACTCTAGCGGGTATCAAGAGACCCAGTACTTC.

The chain recombines TRBV28 with TRBJ2-3; D perhaps matches TRBD2 (6 bases). The V gene lost 7 bases and the J gene lost 6 bases, with 14 bases spanning the gap. The germline V gene encodes CDR1 MDHEN and CDR2 SYDVKM. There are 13 residues in the CDR3. The CDR3 loop is CASIPGVGDTQYF. In DNA form, the CDR3 reads TGTGCCAGCATCCCGGGGGTTGGGGATACGCAGTATTTT.

This rearrangement joins TRBV19 to TRBJ1-2; D unclear. The V gene's germline CDR1 is LNHDA and CDR2 SQIVND (reference sequence). The CDR3 is 14 residues long. V was shortened by 3 bases and J by 1 base, with 9 bases between the two germline ends. CDR3 coding DNA: TGTGCCAGTAGTATTGGGCCGTTTAACTATGGCTACACCTTC. As protein: CASSIGPFNYGYTF.

In regard to this clone: The same CDR3 arises from other DNA sequences in this sample as well. The chain uses TRBV19 and TRBJ2-1; the match to TRBD1 covers 8 bases. Germline-derived CDR1 and CDR2 are LNHDA and SQIVND (reference sequence). This CDR3 contains 12 residues. Germline trimming cut 11 bases from V and 7 bases from J; bases unmatched to any gene: 7. The CDR3 DNA sequence: TGTGCCGGGGGGACAGGTAGAAATGAGCAGTTCTTC. Encoded protein: CAGGTGRNEQFF.

The chain links TRBV7-3 to TRBJ2-2; 11 bases align to TRBD2. The CDR3 totals 16 residues. Germline loops: CDR1 SGHTA, CDR2 FQGTGA. With 2 bases clipped from V and 4 bases from J, the junction kept 3 bases outside the gene matches. CDR3 sequence (DNA): TGTGCCAGCAGCTTACTTCTAGCGGGGGGCACCGGGGAGCTGTTTTTT. Its protein product is CASSLLLAGGTGELFF.

V usage is TRBV7-9 and J usage is TRBJ2-2, with D maybe TRBD2 (5 bases). CDR1 is SEHNR, CDR2 FQNEAQ, per germline (reference sequence). The CDR3 length is 17 residues. Trimming cost V 6 bases and J 3 bases, with 20 bases left between them. The CDR3 DNA reads TGTGCCAGCAGATCTTTTCTAGCCGGAGGTGACACCGGGGAGCTGTTTTTT. Translation gives CASRSFLAGGDTGELFF.

This chain uses TRBV2 with TRBJ2-5; 7 bases line up with TRBD2. The DNA end lines up better with TRBJ2-7; the J call may be wrong. The CDR3 consists of 15 residues. Germline values: CDR1 SNHLY, CDR2 FYNNEI. Written as DNA, the CDR3 is TGTGCCAGCAAATCAAGAGTAGCGGGCTCCTACGAGCAGTACTTC. Its translation: CASKSRVAGSYEQYF.

The chain uses TRBV6-1 and TRBJ2-2; perhaps TRBD1 as D (6 bases). Germline V gene sequence: CDR1 MNHNS, CDR2 SASEGT. Trimming stripped 4 bases from V and 0 bases from J, with 9 bases between. The CDR3 is made up of 15 amino acids. Here the CDR3 DNA reads TGTGCCAGCAGTGGGGGGCCTTCGAACACCGGGGAGCTGTTTTTT. It is translated as CASSGGPSNTGELFF.

This chain links TRBV7-2 with TRBJ1-5; no clear D. The germline V gene encodes CDR1 SGHTA and CDR2 FQGNSA. V gave up 3 bases and J gave up 2 bases, with 2 bases separating them. The CDR3 is 12 amino acids. The CDR3 DNA follows: TGTGCCAGCAGCTTCGGCAATCAGCCCCAGCATTTT. Encoded protein: CASSFGNQPQHF.

The V call is TRBV5-1, the J call TRBJ1-1; D may be TRBD1 (6 bases). Trimming took off 6 bases at V and 0 bases at J, with 12 bases between the two ends. Germline V gene sequence: CDR1 SGHRS, CDR2 YFSETQ. This CDR3 region has 14 residues. For the CDR3, the DNA is TGCGCCAGCAAGACCGACAGGCTGAACACTGAAGCTTTCTTT. As protein: CASKTDRLNTEAFF.

The V and J genes are TRBV5-1 and TRBJ1-1; 11 nucleotides match TRBD1. Germline CDR1 SGHRS, CDR2 YFSETQ. CDR3 length: 13 residues. Losses at the gene ends were 2 bases for V and 11 bases for J; bases not matched to a gene: 5. In DNA, the CDR3 is TGCGCCAGCAGCTTAGGACAGGGGGCTGGTGCTTTCTTT. Translated: CASSLGQGAGAFF.

The V call is TRBV28, the J call TRBJ2-7, with TRBD1 as a possible D gene (6 bases). V was trimmed by 6 bases and J by 3 bases, leaving 18 bases between them. This CDR3 has 15 residues. Germline CDR1 MDHEN, CDR2 SYDVKM. DNA for the CDR3: TGTGCCAGCAGACCTCAGGGGTCTGGAGACTACGAGCAGTACTTC. Protein: CASRPQGSGDYEQYF.

This chain links TRBV6-6 with TRBJ2-7, with 10 nucleotides matching TRBD2. V gave up 10 bases and J gave up 3 bases; unmatched junction bases: 15. Germline lookup yields CDR1 MNHNY and CDR2 SVGAGI (reference sequence). There are 16 residues in the CDR3. The CDR3 region has the DNA TGTGCCACCCTCAGGGGACTAGCGACTTTAGGCTACGAGCAGTACTTC. Encoded protein: CATLRGLATLGYEQYF.

This sequence joins TRBV9 and TRBJ1-1; D possibly corresponds to TRBD1 (6 bases). V shed 4 bases and J shed 5 bases, with 18 bases lying between them. This CDR3 has 15 amino acids. Germline-derived CDR1 and CDR2 are SGDLS and YYNGEE. The CDR3, as DNA: TGTGCCAGCAGCCCCGAGGGGGGGAGTAGGACTGAAGCTTTCTTT. This codes for CASSPEGGSRTEAFF. The full variable domain, its missing parts supplied by reference TRBV9 and TRBJ1-1, is DSGVTQTPKHLITATGQRVTLRCSPRSGDLSVYWYQQSLDQGLQFLIQYYNGEERAKGNILERFSAQQFPDLHSELNLSSLELGDSALYFCASSPEGGSRTEAFFGQGTRLTVV.

In its sample, this clone was seen a few times. This chain links TRBV4-1 with TRBJ1-4; D uncertain. The CDR3 has 15 residues. Looked up from germline, CDR1 is MGHRA and CDR2 is YSYEKL. The V gene lost 1 base and the J gene lost 0 bases, with 6 bases spanning the gap. CDR3 protein: CASSQGGTTNEKLFF. As DNA, the CDR3 is TGCGCCAGCAGCCAAGGCGGGACAACTAATGAAAAACTGTTTTTT.

The chain links TRBV28 to TRBJ2-7, with D maybe TRBD1 (6 bases). The CDR3 spans 14 residues. Germline loops: CDR1 MDHEN, CDR2 SYDVKM. V was clipped by 3 bases and J by 3 bases, with 12 bases between them. The CDR3 reads CASSFRGRLYEQYF. The CDR3 nucleotides are TGTGCCAGCAGTTTCAGGGGTCGGCTCTACGAGCAGTACTTC.

This clone showed up just once. The rearrangement links TRBV9 to TRBJ2-5; D is ambiguous. V gave up 1 base and J gave up 4 bases, with 8 bases separating them. Germline-derived CDR1 and CDR2 are SGDLS and YYNGEE. This CDR3 has 13 amino acids. CDR3 amino acids: CASSVSVIETQYF. In DNA, the CDR3 is TGTGCCAGCAGCGTAAGCGTTATAGAGACCCAGTACTTC.

This rearrangement joins TRBV28 to TRBJ1-2, with D unclear. V was trimmed by 1 base and J by 4 bases, leaving 13 bases between them. The CDR3 sequence is 15 residues long. In germline, CDR1 is MDHEN, CDR2 SYDVKM. The CDR3 region is CASSLYAERLYGYTF. The CDR3 DNA follows: TGTGCCAGCAGTTTATACGCCGAGCGGCTCTATGGCTACACCTTC.

The rearrangement joins TRBV7-2 to TRBJ2-5; D not certain. V was clipped by 2 bases and J by 2 bases, with 12 bases between them. From germline, CDR1 is SGHTA and CDR2 FQGNSA. CDR3 length equals 15 residues. The CDR3 region is CASSLSPFLQETQYF. For the CDR3, the DNA is TGTGCCAGCAGCTTATCTCCCTTTTTACAAGAGACCCAGTACTTC.

V and J are TRBV5-1 and TRBJ2-2, with D maybe TRBD1 (5 bases). Trimming took 4 bases from V and 1 from J, leaving 8 bases between them. Per the germline V gene, CDR1 is SGHRS and CDR2 is YFSETQ. The length of the CDR3 is 14 residues. The CDR3 bases are TGCGCCAGCAGCCTCAGGGTGAACACCGGGGAGCTGTTTTTT. Translating gives CASSLRVNTGELFF.